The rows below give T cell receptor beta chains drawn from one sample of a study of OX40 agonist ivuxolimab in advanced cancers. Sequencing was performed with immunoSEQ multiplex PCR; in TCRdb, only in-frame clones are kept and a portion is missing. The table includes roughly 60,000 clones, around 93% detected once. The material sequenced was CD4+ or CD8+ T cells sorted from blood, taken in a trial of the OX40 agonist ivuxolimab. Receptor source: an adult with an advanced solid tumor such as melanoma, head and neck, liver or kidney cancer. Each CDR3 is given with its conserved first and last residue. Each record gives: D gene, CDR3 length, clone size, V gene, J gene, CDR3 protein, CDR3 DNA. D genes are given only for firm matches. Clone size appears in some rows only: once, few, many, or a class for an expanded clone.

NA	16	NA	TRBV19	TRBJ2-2	CASSSTRGISSGELFF	TGTGCCAGTAGTTCTACTAGGGGCATATCGTCCGGGGAGCTGTTTTTT
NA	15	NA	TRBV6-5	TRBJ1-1	CASNIGQTMNTEAFF	TGTGCCAGCAACATCGGGCAGACCATGAACACTGAAGCTTTCTTT
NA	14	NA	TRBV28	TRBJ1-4	CASSIPATNEKLFF	TGTGCCAGCAGTATTCCTGCAACTAATGAAAAACTGTTTTTT
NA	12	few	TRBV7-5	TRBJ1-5	CVRSGRNQPQHF	TGTGTCAGAAGCGGGCGTAATCAGCCCCAGCATTTT
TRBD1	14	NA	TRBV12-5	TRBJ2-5	CASGFGTGSETQYF	TGTGCTAGTGGTTTCGGGACAGGGTCAGAGACCCAGTACTTC
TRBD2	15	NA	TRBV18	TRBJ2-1	CASSPPGLDLNEQFF	TGTGCCAGCTCACCTCCGGGACTAGACCTCAATGAGCAGTTCTTC
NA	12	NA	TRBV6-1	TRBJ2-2	CASSQLAGELFF	TGTGCCAGCAGCCAATTGGCCGGGGAGCTGTTTTTT
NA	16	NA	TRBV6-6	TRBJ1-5	CASSYSSRAYNQPQHF	TGTGCCAGCAGTTACTCGTCCAGAGCCTACAATCAGCCCCAGCATTTT
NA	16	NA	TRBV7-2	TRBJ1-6	CASSFEAQGTNSPLHF	TGTGCCAGCAGCTTTGAGGCCCAGGGGACTAATTCACCCCTCCACTTT
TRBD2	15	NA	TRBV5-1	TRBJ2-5	CASSRTSGTQETQYF	TGCGCCAGCAGCAGGACTAGCGGGACTCAAGAGACCCAGTACTTC
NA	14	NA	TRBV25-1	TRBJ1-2	CASSDLDRHYGYTF	TGTGCCAGCAGTGACCTCGACAGACACTATGGCTACACCTTC
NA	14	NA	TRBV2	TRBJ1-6	CASSVLESNSPLHF	TGTGCCAGCAGTGTACTGGAATCTAATTCACCCCTCCACTTT
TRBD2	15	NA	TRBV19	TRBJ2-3	CASSKTLAGEDTQYF	TGTGCCAGTAGTAAAACACTAGCGGGAGAGGATACGCAGTATTTT
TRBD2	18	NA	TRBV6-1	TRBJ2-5	CASSDPGLAGAKSQTQYF	TGTGCCAGCAGTGATCCCGGACTAGCGGGAGCAAAGAGCCAGACCCAGTACTTC
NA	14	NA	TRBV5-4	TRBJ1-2	CASSLLNRIYGYTF	TGTGCCAGCAGCTTGCTTAACAGAATCTATGGCTACACCTTC
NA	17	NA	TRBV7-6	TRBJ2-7	CASSLASQGRAMYEQYF	TGTGCCAGCAGCTTAGCGTCGCAGGGGAGGGCTATGTACGAGCAGTACTTC
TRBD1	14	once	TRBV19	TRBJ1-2	CASSSGQGSIGYTF	TGTGCCAGTAGTTCCGGACAGGGTTCTATCGGCTACACCTTC
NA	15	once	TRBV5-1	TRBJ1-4	CASSFGQDTNEKLFF	TGCGCCAGCAGCTTCGGGCAGGACACGAATGAAAAACTGTTTTTT